The 20 T cell receptor beta chains listed next were all sequenced from one sample in a study of T cell responses to AZD1222 COVID-19 vaccine. Libraries were prepared by immunoSEQ multiplex PCR; TCRdb keeps only in-frame clonotypes and omits some of them. The sample consists of about 92,000 clones, roughly 93% of them appearing once. Sequences were derived from peripheral blood, sampled on day 0 of AZD1222 vaccination. All receptors derive from an adult in good health.

This chain uses TRBV10-3 with TRBJ1-1; TRBD1 agrees at 9 bases. CDR1 and CDR2 (germline): ENHRY, SYGVKD. The ends lost 7 bases at V and 1 base at J; junction bases unmatched: 7. The CDR3 length is 15 residues. The CDR3 region is CAITTEGQGNTEAFF. DNA of the CDR3: TGTGCCATCACCACAGAGGGACAGGGGAACACTGAAGCTTTCTTT.

This clone has only one observation. The chain employs TRBV6-5 and TRBJ1-2; TRBD1 matches at 7 bases. This CDR3 has 13 amino acids. Germline loops: CDR1 MNHEY, CDR2 SVGAGI. Trimming at V came to 6 bases and at J to 2 bases, leaving 3 bases not matched to a gene. This CDR3 reads CASRVQGNYGYTF. In DNA, the CDR3 is TGTGCCAGCAGAGTACAGGGGAACTATGGCTACACCTTC.

The chain couples TRBV29-1 to TRBJ1-2; D not certain. CDR3 length: 12 residues. V lost 7 bases, J lost 0 bases, and 9 bases lay in between. Per the germline V gene, CDR1 is SQVTM and CDR2 is ANQGSEA. CDR3 sequence reads: CSAASANYGYTF. CDR3 nucleotide sequence: TGCAGCGCTGCCAGCGCTAACTATGGCTACACCTTC.

This sequence joins TRBV28 and TRBJ2-7; 7 bases align to TRBD1. CDR3 length: 14 amino acids. CDR1 and CDR2 (germline): MDHEN, SYDVKM. The V gene end was trimmed by 6 bases and the J gene end by 2 bases; junction bases not matched to a gene: 7. CDR3 sequence: CASRSRQGTYEQYF. The CDR3 DNA follows: TGTGCCAGCAGGTCCAGACAGGGAACCTACGAGCAGTACTTC.

The chain uses TRBV6-2 or TRBV6-3 and TRBJ2-7; D remains ambiguous. The CDR3 is made up of 15 amino acids. V lost 3 bases to trimming and J lost 2 bases, with 14 bases between them. Germline-derived CDR1 and CDR2 are MNHEY and SVGEGT. The CDR3 region has the DNA TGTGCCAGCAGTTATCTGCGGTATGTGACCTACGAGCAGTACTTC. Protein sequence: CASSYLRYVTYEQYF.

This chain joins TRBV12-3 or TRBV12-4 and TRBJ2-3; D unclear. The V gene lost 1 base and the J gene lost 4 bases, with 3 bases spanning the gap. There are 12 residues in the CDR3. CDR3 nucleotides: TGTGCCAGCAGTTTAGTAGCAGATACGCAGTATTTT. It yields the protein CASSLVADTQYF.

The chain is built from TRBV27 and TRBJ1-3; D remains ambiguous. This CDR3 is 15 amino acids long. V was pared by 6 bases and J by 0 bases, with 12 bases between. Germline CDR1 MNHEY, CDR2 SMNVEV (reference sequence). CDR3 DNA: TGTGCCAGCAGGCCTAGACGTATCTCTGGAAACACCATATATTTT. Its protein product is CASRPRRISGNTIYF.

This rearrangement joins TRBV19 to TRBJ1-1; the D is unclear. The CDR3 is 15 amino acids. Germline V gene data show CDR1 as LNHDA and CDR2 as SQIVND (reference sequence). Trimming removed 1 base from V and 0 bases from J, with 9 bases in between. CDR3 residues: CASSIVPKMNTEAFF. CDR3 DNA sequence: TGTGCCAGTAGTATAGTTCCGAAAATGAACACTGAAGCTTTCTTT.

This clone was picked up one time. This chain connects TRBV6-5 to TRBJ1-1, with D uncertain. CDR1 is MNHEY, CDR2 SVGAGI, per germline. The CDR3 runs to 14 residues. Trimming removed 6 bases from V and 3 bases from J, with 14 bases in between. The CDR3 loop is CASSRQYLDTEAFF. The CDR3 nucleotides are TGTGCCAGCAGCAGGCAGTACCTCGACACTGAAGCTTTCTTT.

The chain links TRBV12-3 or TRBV12-4 to TRBJ2-5; weak D call: TRBD2 (5 bases). V lost 3 bases, J lost 3 bases, and 8 bases lay in between. The CDR3 totals 13 residues. CDR3 loop: CASSFKRKETQYF. CDR3 nucleotide sequence: TGTGCCAGCAGTTTTAAGCGGAAAGAGACCCAGTACTTC.

V gene TRBV7-9 combines with J gene TRBJ2-1; 8 nucleotides align to TRBD1. Germline V lookup: CDR1 SEHNR, CDR2 FQNEAQ (reference sequence). The V gene end was trimmed by 5 bases and the J gene end by 8 bases; junction bases not matched to a gene: 11. The CDR3 is 15 residues long. The CDR3 protein is CASSIQGAQFYEQFF. Written as DNA, the CDR3 is TGTGCCAGCAGCATCCAGGGGGCGCAGTTCTATGAGCAGTTCTTC.

V and J are TRBV5-4 and TRBJ2-3; D unresolved. The CDR3 has 14 amino acids. Germline values: CDR1 SGHNT, CDR2 YYREEE (reference sequence). V lost 0 bases, J lost 4 bases, and 9 bases lay in between. The CDR3 DNA is TGTGCCAGCAGCTTGGCTTCAGTTCCAGATACGCAGTATTTT. It specifies CASSLASVPDTQYF.

The chain has TRBV5-4 and TRBJ2-1; 7 bases are shared with TRBD2. Germline CDR1 SGHNT, CDR2 YYREEE (reference sequence). The CDR3 loop spans 13 amino acids. J was trimmed by 8 bases and V by 1 base; bases with no gene match: 3. The CDR3, as DNA: TGTGCCAGCAGCTTGATGGGGGGGGATGAGCAGTTCTTC. This sequence encodes CASSLMGGDEQFF.

The sample holds a few counts of this clone. CDR3 sequence reads: CATSDFVGTQYF. Written as DNA, the CDR3 is TGTGCCACCAGTGATTTCGTGGGTACGCAGTATTTT. The rearrangement uses TRBV24-1 and TRBJ2-3; D ambiguous. The V gene lost 1 base and the J gene lost 8 bases, with 6 bases spanning the gap. The V gene's germline CDR1 is KGHDR and CDR2 SFDVKD. There are 12 residues in the CDR3.

The J gene is TRBJ2-2, the V gene TRBV2; D gene unclear. The CDR3 loop spans 14 amino acids. Germline assignment: CDR1 SNHLY and CDR2 FYNNEI. V lost 4 bases, J lost 2 bases, and 8 bases lay in between. The CDR3 coding sequence is TGTGCCAGCAGTGGCCAGCTTAACACCGGGGAGCTGTTTTTT. Amino acids: CASSGQLNTGELFF.

The chain employs TRBV4-1 and TRBJ2-2; either TRBD1 or TRBD2 may fit D (5 bases each). Germline V CDR1 and CDR2: MGHRA, YSYEKL. Trimming cost V 3 bases and J 0 bases, with 14 bases left between them. The CDR3 consists of 17 residues. The CDR3 loop reads CASSQWGSFANTGELFF. CDR3 DNA: TGCGCCAGCAGCCAGTGGGGGTCCTTCGCGAACACCGGGGAGCTGTTTTTT.

The J gene is TRBJ2-7, the V gene TRBV6-5, with TRBD1 matching over 9 bases. Trimming cost V 5 bases and J 6 bases; bases outside gene matches: 5. The V gene's germline CDR1 is MNHEY and CDR2 SVGAGI. The CDR3 has 13 residues. CDR3: CASSTGQGGEQYF. CDR3 bases: TGTGCCAGCAGTACGGGACAGGGAGGCGAGCAGTACTTC.

The V and J genes are TRBV9 and TRBJ2-3; tentatively, D is TRBD2 (7 bases). The germline V and J ends were trimmed by 4 bases and 6 bases, with 12 bases remaining between them. CDR1 and CDR2 (germline): SGDLS, YYNGEE. This CDR3 spans 13 amino acids. CDR3 sequence (DNA): TGTGCCAGCAGCCAAGGGGGGGCGGATACGCAGTATTTT. Protein sequence: CASSQGGADTQYF.

The V and J genes are TRBV29-1 and TRBJ2-7; 10 bases agree with TRBD1. This CDR3 spans 11 amino acids. V was pared by 7 bases and J by 4 bases, with 1 base of the junction left unmatched. In germline, CDR1 is SQVTM, CDR2 ANQGSEA. The CDR3 DNA reads TGCAGCGCGGGACAGGGGTACGAGCAGTACTTC. It specifies CSAGQGYEQYF.

V and J are TRBV19 and TRBJ1-6; possible D gene TRBD1, 5 bases. Germline-derived CDR1 and CDR2 are LNHDA and SQIVND (reference sequence). V was trimmed by 6 bases and J by 8 bases, leaving 17 bases between them. This CDR3 spans 15 amino acids. CDR3 sequence reads: CASSPQLGLDSPLHF. CDR3 in DNA: TGTGCCAGTAGCCCACAGTTGGGGCTGGATTCACCCCTCCACTTT. Full variable domain (outside the CDR3, taken from reference TRBV19 and TRBJ1-6): DGGITQSPKYLFRKEGQNVTLSCEQNLNHDAMYWYRQDPGQGLRLIYYSQIVNDFQKGDIAEGYSVSREKKESFPLTVTSAQKNPTAFYLCASSPQLGLDSPLHFGNGTRLTVT.